The 15 T cell receptor beta chains reported below all come from one sample, sequenced in a study of shared clonotypes between healthy human individuals. Libraries were prepared by immunoSEQ multiplex PCR; TCRdb keeps only in-frame clonotypes and omits some of them. This sample carries hundreds of thousands of clones, about two thirds of them seen once, and the ten largest clones take around 2%. The material sequenced was memory CD4+ T cells sorted from blood. As to subset: CD45RA-negative fraction. The source of these receptors is a woman under 40 in good health.

V is TRBV10-3 and J is TRBJ2-3; 7 bases are a match to TRBD1. With V trimmed by 6 bases and J by 0 bases, 6 bases remained unmatched. Germline lookup yields CDR1 ENHRY and CDR2 SYGVKD. This CDR3 comprises 15 residues. CDR3 coding DNA: TGTGCCATCAGCCGGGACAGCCCGAGCACAGATACGCAGTATTTT. Protein sequence: CAISRDSPSTDTQYF.

The chain uses TRBV21-1 and TRBJ1-3. TRBV21-1 is termed a pseudogene. The CDR3 sequence is 16 residues long. The chain's CDR3 is CASSKVRTKPGNTIYF. The DNA of the CDR3 is TGTGCCAGCAGCAAAGTGAGGACGAAACCTGGAAACACCATATATTTT.

The CDR3 is CASSYSLGTVNTEAFF. The CDR3 DNA reads as TGTGCCAGCAGTTACTCTCTCGGGACAGTGAACACTGAAGCTTTCTTT. The chain carries TRBV6-5 and TRBJ1-1; 7 nucleotides line up with TRBD1. With 0 bases clipped from V and 0 bases from J, the junction kept 4 bases outside the gene matches. CDR3 size: 16 residues. Germline V lookup: CDR1 MNHEY, CDR2 SVGAGI.

The V and J genes are TRBV19 and TRBJ2-7; no clear D. Trimming took off 7 bases at V and 2 bases at J, with 12 bases between the two ends. This CDR3 has 13 amino acids. Germline lookup yields CDR1 LNHDA and CDR2 SQIVND (reference sequence). The CDR3 DNA reads as TGTGCCAGTATGAAGACTGATACCTACGAGCAGTACTTC. This sequence encodes CASMKTDTYEQYF.

This rearrangement joins TRBV29-1 to TRBJ2-1; TRBD2 matches 9 bases. The CDR3 loop spans 16 amino acids. Per germline, CDR1 SQVTM and CDR2 ANQGSEA. Losses at the gene ends were 7 bases for V and 6 bases for J; bases not matched to a gene: 16. The CDR3 is CSGATSGDGIGNEQFF. The DNA for the CDR3 is TGCAGCGGTGCGACTAGCGGAGACGGAATCGGCAATGAGCAGTTCTTC.

V is TRBV21-1 and J is TRBJ2-5; the D call TRBD2 from the table was never checked on the DNA. TRBV21-1 is classified as a pseudogene. The CDR3 extends over 13 amino acids. CDR3 amino acids: CASSKGGQETQYF. As DNA, the CDR3 is TGTGCCAGCAGCAAGGGGGGGCAGGAGACCCAGTACTTC.

The genes are TRBV25-1 and TRBJ2-7, with D tentatively TRBD1 (6 bases). The V end lost 5 bases, the J end lost 2 bases, and 10 bases lay between the germline ends. Per the germline V gene, CDR1 is MGHDK and CDR2 is SYGVNS. The CDR3 loop spans 13 amino acids. CDR3 protein: CASSTGMAYEQYF. Here the CDR3 DNA reads TGTGCCAGCAGTACAGGGATGGCCTACGAGCAGTACTTC.

This clone was counted a few times. The chain links TRBV5-1 to TRBJ2-7, with TRBD2 matching 8 bases. Losses at the gene ends were 1 base for V and 2 bases for J; bases not matched to a gene: 5. Germline values: CDR1 SGHRS, CDR2 YFSETQ. CDR3 length: 15 amino acids. CDR3 in amino acids: CASSLQASGPYEQYF. The CDR3 DNA sequence: TGCGCCAGCAGCTTGCAAGCTAGCGGGCCCTACGAGCAGTACTTC.

The chain links TRBV5-1 to TRBJ2-7; 10 positions match TRBD2. CDR3 length: 17 amino acids. Germline V gene data show CDR1 as SGHRS and CDR2 as YFSETQ. V was clipped by 1 base and J by 2 bases; unmatched bases: 9. The CDR3 DNA is TGCGCCAGCAGCTTGCTCGGACTAGCGGTGCCCCCCTACGAGCAGTACTTC. This translates into CASSLLGLAVPPYEQYF.

The J gene is TRBJ2-7, the V gene TRBV18; TRBD2 matches 12 bases. This CDR3 is 16 amino acids long. The V and J ends lost 0 bases and 6 bases, in that order; junction bases with no gene match: 6. The germline V gene encodes CDR1 KGHSH and CDR2 LQKENI. CDR3 in amino acids: CASSPPTSGRGIEQYF. The CDR3 region has the DNA TGTGCCAGCTCACCACCGACTAGCGGGAGAGGTATCGAGCAGTACTTC.

V and J are TRBV5-6 and TRBJ1-1, with a weak D call TRBD1 (6 bases). Germline lookup yields CDR1 SGHDT and CDR2 YYEEEE. Trimming removed 2 bases from V and 5 bases from J, with 19 bases in between. The CDR3 length is 16 residues. CDR3 DNA sequence: TGTGCCAGCAGCTTTTTAGGGACAAGTTATGGTACTGAAGCTTTCTTT. This encodes CASSFLGTSYGTEAFF.

The chain's CDR3 is CAWSVTGGGSEQYF. CDR3 sequence (DNA): TGTGCCTGGAGTGTGACCGGGGGGGGATCCGAGCAGTACTTC. The chain joins TRBV30 to TRBJ2-7, with 8 bases lining up with TRBD2. The trim removed 0 bases at V and 6 bases at J, leaving 7 bases unmatched. Germline V gives CDR1 GTSNPN, CDR2 SVGIG (reference sequence). The CDR3 totals 14 residues.

The chain joins TRBV19 to TRBJ2-1, with D maybe TRBD2 (6 bases). Trimming took 1 base from V and 7 from J, leaving 14 bases between them. The CDR3 is 15 residues long. CDR1 LNHDA and CDR2 SQIVND come from the germline V gene (reference sequence). The CDR3, as DNA: TGTGCCAGTAGTATAGTTGGCCTAGCGCGAAATGAGCAGTTCTTC. Its protein product is CASSIVGLARNEQFF.

The chain employs TRBV4-2 and TRBJ1-2; TRBD1 agrees at 8 bases. V lost 4 bases, J lost 0 bases, and 4 bases stayed unmatched. The CDR3 contains 15 residues. Germline V lookup: CDR1 LGHNA, CDR2 YNFKEQ. The CDR3 DNA is TGTGCCAGCAGCCTCGGGACAGGCCCTAACTATGGCTACACCTTC. It encodes CASSLGTGPNYGYTF.

The V and J genes are TRBV7-2 and TRBJ1-5; the D gene is possibly TRBD1 (5 bases). This CDR3 spans 13 amino acids. Trimming cost V 5 bases and J 7 bases, with 12 bases left between them. CDR1 is SGHTA and CDR2 is FQGNSA in the germline V gene. The DNA of the CDR3 is TGTGCCAGCAGCCCCCTAGGGGTGCAGCCCCAGCATTTT. Protein: CASSPLGVQPQHF.